A selection of T cell receptor beta chains follows, all from one sample in a study of tumor-infiltrating lymphocytes in primary liver carcinoma. A single record per CDR3 protein comes from TCRdb applying MiXCR to the multiplex PCR reads. The table shows approximately 330,000 distinct CDR3 sequences, with around 60% occurring only once. The sequenced sample was peripheral blood. All receptors come from a middle-aged man with primary liver carcinoma and hepatitis B virus infection. Each CDR3 is given with its conserved first and last residue.

j_call cdr3_length v_call cdr3_aa
TRBJ1-5 12 TRBV24-1 CATSDGGGPQHF
TRBJ2-5 15 TRBV11-2 CASRQRDRGVETQYF
TRBJ2-1 16 TRBV24-1 CVTSDELAGSYNEQFF
TRBJ2-7 15 TRBV4-1 CASSQEQRITYEHYF
TRBJ1-1 14 TRBV6-5 CATQQGAAYTEAFF
TRBJ2-2 16 TRBV4-1 CAGSQAFGPNTGELFF
TRBJ1-2 14 TRBV4-3 CASSQDRFVYGYTF
TRBJ2-1 15 TRBV11-1 CASSLLSSDYNEQFF
TRBJ2-7 13 TRBV6-5 CVSSYLTGNEQYF
TRBJ1-4 18 TRBV4-1 CDSSQDNWGKATNEKLFF
TRBJ2-7 16 TRBV6-5 CASSRLFGRAGYEQYF